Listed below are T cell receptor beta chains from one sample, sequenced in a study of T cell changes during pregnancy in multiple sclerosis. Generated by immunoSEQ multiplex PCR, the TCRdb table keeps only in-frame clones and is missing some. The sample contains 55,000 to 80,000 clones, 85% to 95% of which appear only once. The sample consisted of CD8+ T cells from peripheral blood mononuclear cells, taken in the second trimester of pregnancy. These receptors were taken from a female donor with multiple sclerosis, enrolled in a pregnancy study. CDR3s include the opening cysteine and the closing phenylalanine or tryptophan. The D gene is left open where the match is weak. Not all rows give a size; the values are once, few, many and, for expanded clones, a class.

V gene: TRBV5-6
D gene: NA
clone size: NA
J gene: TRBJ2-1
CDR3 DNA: TGTGCCAGCTGCGGATCCGTTTCCTACAATGAGCAGTTCTTC
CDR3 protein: CASCGSVSYNEQFF

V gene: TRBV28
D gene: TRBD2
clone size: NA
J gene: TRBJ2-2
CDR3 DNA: TGTGCCAGCAGTTTGTCCGGAACTAGCGGGAGGGACACCGGGGAGCTGTTTTTT
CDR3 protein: CASSLSGTSGRDTGELFF

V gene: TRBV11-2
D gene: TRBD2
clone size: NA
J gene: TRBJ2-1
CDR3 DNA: TGTGCCAGCAGCTTAATTCGAGGGACTAGCGGGAGTTCCTACAATGAGCAGTTCTTC
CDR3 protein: CASSLIRGTSGSSYNEQFF

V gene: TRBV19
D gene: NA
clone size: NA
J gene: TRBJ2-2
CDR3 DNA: TGTGCCAGTAGCTTACAGGGATTGGCCGGGGAGCTGTTTTTT
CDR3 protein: CASSLQGLAGELFF

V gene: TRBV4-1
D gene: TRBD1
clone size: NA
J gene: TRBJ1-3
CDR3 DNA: TGCGCCAGCAGCCAACCCTGGACAGGCGCGGGAAACACCATATATTTT
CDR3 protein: CASSQPWTGAGNTIYF

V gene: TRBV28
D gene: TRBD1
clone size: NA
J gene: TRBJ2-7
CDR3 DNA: TGTGCCAGCAGTTTACCCCTGGGACAGGGGATGTCCTACGAGCAGTACTTC
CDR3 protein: CASSLPLGQGMSYEQYF

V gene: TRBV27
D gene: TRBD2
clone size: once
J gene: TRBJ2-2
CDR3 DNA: TGTGCCAGCAGACTCCGTGGGCTAGCGGGGCTCGCGAACACCGGGGAGCTGTTTTTT
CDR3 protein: CASRLRGLAGLANTGELFF

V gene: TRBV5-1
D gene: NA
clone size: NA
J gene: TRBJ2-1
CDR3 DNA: TGCGCCAGCAGCTTGGATTTCACAGGGAGCAATGAGCAGTTCTTC
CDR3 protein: CASSLDFTGSNEQFF

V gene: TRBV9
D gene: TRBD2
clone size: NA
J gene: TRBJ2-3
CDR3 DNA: TGTGCCAGCAGCGTAAGCGGGAGTGGCACAGATACGCAGTATTTT
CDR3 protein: CASSVSGSGTDTQYF

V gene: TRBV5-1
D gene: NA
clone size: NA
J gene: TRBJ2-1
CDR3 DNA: TGCGCCAGCAGCTTTGTTGGCGGGCCTTACAATGAGCAGTTCTTC
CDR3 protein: CASSFVGGPYNEQFF

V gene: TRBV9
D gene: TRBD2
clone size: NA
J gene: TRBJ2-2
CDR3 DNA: TGTGCCAGCAGCGGACTAGCGGGAGGGCCCGTGGAGCTGTTTTTT
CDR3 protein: CASSGLAGGPVELFF

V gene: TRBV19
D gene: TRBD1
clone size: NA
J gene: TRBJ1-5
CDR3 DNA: TGTGCCAGTAGTATCCGGACAGGAGCGCAGCCCCAGCATTTT
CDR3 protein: CASSIRTGAQPQHF

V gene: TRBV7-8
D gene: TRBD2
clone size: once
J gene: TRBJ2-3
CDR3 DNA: TGTGCCAGCAGCTTAGCGACTAGCGGGGGCACAGATACGCAGTATTTT
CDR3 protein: CASSLATSGGTDTQYF

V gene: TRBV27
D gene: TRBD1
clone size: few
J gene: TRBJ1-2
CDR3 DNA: TGTGCCAGCAGTATATCAGGGGGCGCTAACTATGGCTACACCTTC
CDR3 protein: CASSISGGANYGYTF

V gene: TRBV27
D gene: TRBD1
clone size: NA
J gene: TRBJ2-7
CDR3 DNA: TGTGCCAGCAGTTTAACCCGGGACAGATCCTACGAGCAGTACTTC
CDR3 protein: CASSLTRDRSYEQYF

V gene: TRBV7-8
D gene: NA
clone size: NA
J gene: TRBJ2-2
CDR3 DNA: TGTGCCAGCAGCTTAGGGCCTGTCACCGGGGAGCTGTTTTTT
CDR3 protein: CASSLGPVTGELFF

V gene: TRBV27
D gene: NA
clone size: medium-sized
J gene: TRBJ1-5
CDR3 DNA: TGTGCCAGCAGTTTAGACAGCTCTTCTAGCAATCAGCCCCAGCATTTT
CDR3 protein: CASSLDSSSSNQPQHF

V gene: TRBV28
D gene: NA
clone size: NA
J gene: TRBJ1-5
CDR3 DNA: TGTGCCAGCAGTTTAACCGGGTTACAGCCCCAGCATTTT
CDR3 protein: CASSLTGLQPQHF

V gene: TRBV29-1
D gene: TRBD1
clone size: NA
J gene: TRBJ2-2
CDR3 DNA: TGCAGCTGTCCCCCCCCGCGACAGGGAGCCAAGAGCGGGGAGCTGTTTTTT
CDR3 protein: CSCPPPRQGAKSGELFF

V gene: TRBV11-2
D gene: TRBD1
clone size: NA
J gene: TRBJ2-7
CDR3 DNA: TGTGCCAGCAGCTTAAGGAGTACAGGGGCAGAATACGAGCAGTACTTC
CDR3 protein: CASSLRSTGAEYEQYF

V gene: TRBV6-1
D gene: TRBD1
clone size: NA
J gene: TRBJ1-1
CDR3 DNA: TGTGCCAGCAGTACACTTAGACAGGGGGGCACTGAAGCTTTCTTT
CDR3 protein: CASSTLRQGGTEAFF

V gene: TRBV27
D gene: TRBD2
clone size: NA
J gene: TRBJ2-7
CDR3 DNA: TGTGCCAGCAATACCGGGACAGGGGTGACTAGCGGGAGGATCTACGAGCAGTACTTC
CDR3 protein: CASNTGTGVTSGRIYEQYF

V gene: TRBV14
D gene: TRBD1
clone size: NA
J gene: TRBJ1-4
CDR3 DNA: TGTGCCAGCAGCCAAGGACCCCTAACTCTGACAGGGGGCACTAATGAAAAACTGTTTTTT
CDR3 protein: CASSQGPLTLTGGTNEKLFF

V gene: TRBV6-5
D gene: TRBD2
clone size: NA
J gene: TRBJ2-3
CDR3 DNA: TGTGCCAGCAGTTACTTGCTAGCGGGACCAGATACGCAGTATTTT
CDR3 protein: CASSYLLAGPDTQYF

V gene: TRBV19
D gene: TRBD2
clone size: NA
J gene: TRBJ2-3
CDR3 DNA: TGTGCCAGCGCCCGACTAGCGGGAACAGATACGCAGTATTTT
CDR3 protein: CASARLAGTDTQYF

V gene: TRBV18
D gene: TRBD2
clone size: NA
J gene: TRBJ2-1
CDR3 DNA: TGTGCCAGCTCACAGAGCGGGAGTCCCTACAATGAGCAGTTCTTC
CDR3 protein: CASSQSGSPYNEQFF

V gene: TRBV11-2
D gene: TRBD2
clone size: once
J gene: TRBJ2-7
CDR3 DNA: TGTGCCAGCAGCTTCTCGGGAGGGAGGGAACGGCACGAGCAGTACTTC
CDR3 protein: CASSFSGGRERHEQYF

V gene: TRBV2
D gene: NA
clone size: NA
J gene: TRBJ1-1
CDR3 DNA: TGTGCCAGCAGTGAAGACAGACGAGAAGCTTTCTTT
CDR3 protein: CASSEDRREAFF

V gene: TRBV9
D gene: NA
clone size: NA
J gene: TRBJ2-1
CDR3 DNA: TGTGCCAGCAGCGTAGCTGTTGAGCAGTTCTTC
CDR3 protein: CASSVAVEQFF

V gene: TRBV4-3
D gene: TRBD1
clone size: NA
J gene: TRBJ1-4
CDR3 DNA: TGCGCCAGCAGCCAAGATTGGGCAGGGGGCGGAACTAATGAAAAACTGTTTTTT
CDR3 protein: CASSQDWAGGGTNEKLFF

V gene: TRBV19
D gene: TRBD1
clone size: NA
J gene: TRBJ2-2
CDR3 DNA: TGTGCCAGTAGTATCTGGACAGGGATAAGGCACACCGGGGAGCTGTTTTTT
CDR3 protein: CASSIWTGIRHTGELFF

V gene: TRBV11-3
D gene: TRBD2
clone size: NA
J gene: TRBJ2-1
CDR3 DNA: TGTGCCAGCAGCTTAGATCCCTTCTCTCCTCTAGCGGGAGGTAACAATGAGCAGTTCTTC
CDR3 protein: CASSLDPFSPLAGGNNEQFF

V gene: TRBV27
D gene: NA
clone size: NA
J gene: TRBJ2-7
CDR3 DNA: TGTGCCAGCAGCTTCGGGGAGACCTACGAGCAGTACTTC
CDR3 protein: CASSFGETYEQYF

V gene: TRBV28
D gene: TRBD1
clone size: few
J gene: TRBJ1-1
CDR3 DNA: TGTGCCAGCAGCCTACCGGGACAGAATGAAGCTTTCTTT
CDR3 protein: CASSLPGQNEAFF

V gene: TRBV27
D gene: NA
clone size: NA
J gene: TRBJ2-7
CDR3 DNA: TGTGCCAGCAGTTTGAGCAGGGATTGGGACGAGCAGTACTTC
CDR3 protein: CASSLSRDWDEQYF

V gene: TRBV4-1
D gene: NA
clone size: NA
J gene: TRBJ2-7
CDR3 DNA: TGCGCCAGCAGCCAAGATTCAGTGAACTACGAGCAGTACTTC
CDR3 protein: CASSQDSVNYEQYF

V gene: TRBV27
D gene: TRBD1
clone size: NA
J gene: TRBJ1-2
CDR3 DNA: TGTGCCAGCAGTTTATCGGTCCGAACAGGACAGGGTAATTATGGCTACACCTTC
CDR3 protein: CASSLSVRTGQGNYGYTF

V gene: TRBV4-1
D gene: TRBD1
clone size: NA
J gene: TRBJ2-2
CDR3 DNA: TGCGCCAGCAGCGTCACAGGGGGCACCGGGGAGCTGTTTTTT
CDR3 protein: CASSVTGGTGELFF

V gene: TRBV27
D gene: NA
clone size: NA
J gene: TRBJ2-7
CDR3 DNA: TGTGCCAGCAGTCTACGCGGAACCTACGAGCAGTACTTC
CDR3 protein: CASSLRGTYEQYF

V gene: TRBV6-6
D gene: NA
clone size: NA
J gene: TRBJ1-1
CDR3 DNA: TGTGCCAGCAGCCCCGGGATGAAAGCTTTCTTT
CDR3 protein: CASSPGMKAFF

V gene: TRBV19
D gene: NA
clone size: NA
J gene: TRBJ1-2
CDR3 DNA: TGTGCCAGTAGTATTGGGACAACTGGCTACACCTTC
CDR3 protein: CASSIGTTGYTF

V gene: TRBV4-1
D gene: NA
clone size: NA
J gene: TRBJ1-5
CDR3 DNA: TGCGCCAGCAGCCAAGATGCGGGGGGCGACGACCAGCATTTT
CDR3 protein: CASSQDAGGDDQHF

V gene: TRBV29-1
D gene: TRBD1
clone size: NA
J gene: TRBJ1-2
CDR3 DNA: TGCAGCGTTGAGAGGGACAGGGACTATGGCTACACCTTC
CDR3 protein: CSVERDRDYGYTF

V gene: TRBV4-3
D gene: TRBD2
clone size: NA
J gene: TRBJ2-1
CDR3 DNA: TGCGCCAGCAGCCAAGATCGGTCGGCTAGCGGGAGGGTCAATGAGCAGTTCTTC
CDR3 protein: CASSQDRSASGRVNEQFF

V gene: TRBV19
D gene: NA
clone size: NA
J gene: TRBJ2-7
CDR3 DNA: TGTGCCAGTAGTTCTGTCGCAGGGCTCTACGAGCAGTACTTC
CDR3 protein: CASSSVAGLYEQYF

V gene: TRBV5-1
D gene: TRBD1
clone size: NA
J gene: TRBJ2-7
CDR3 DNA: TGCGCCAGCAGCATATCAGGGGGCAAGTACGAGCAGTACTTC
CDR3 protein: CASSISGGKYEQYF